This is a list of T cell receptor beta chains from one sample in a study of shared clonotypes between healthy human individuals. The method was immunoSEQ multiplex PCR; TCRdb's version includes in-frame clones alone and lacks a portion of them. The sample shows about 1.9 million clones, 85% to 95% of them seen only once. Sequencing used naive CD8+ T cells from PBMCs. The origin of the receptors is a man aged 18 to 30 in good health. Some clones in this sample may be carry-over from other donors' samples. Each CDR3 is given without its conserved first and last residue.

J gene,V gene,CDR3 protein
TRBJ2-7,TRBV5-1,ASSLEQPNEQY
TRBJ2-6,TRBV27,ASSLSGANVLT
TRBJ2-6,TRBV4-2,ASSQPASPPGLAGGGRPVLT
TRBJ2-1,TRBV7-9,ASSLALREQF
TRBJ2-3,TRBV9,ASSRGGTDTQY
TRBJ1-1,TRBV5-1,ASRWGENTEAF
TRBJ2-2,TRBV7-9,ASRIGTNTGELF
TRBJ2-7,TRBV19,ASSTGLAGDRYEQY
TRBJ2-1,TRBV6-5,ASSLLGGTYNEQF
TRBJ1-5,TRBV5-5,ASSVRDNQPQH
TRBJ2-1,TRBV2,ASTGGDGYNEQF
TRBJ1-4,TRBV5-1,ASSPGMANEKLF
TRBJ1-5,TRBV7-2,ASIPGVPSLNQPQH
TRBJ2-1,TRBV7-9,ASSSRTSGGYNEQF
TRBJ2-1,TRBV27,ASSSISGLTYNEQF
TRBJ1-5,TRBV7-2,ASSRGQGENQPQH
TRBJ2-7,TRBV10-3,AISDPGTSGSYEQY
TRBJ2-7,TRBV27,ASMAAGLDFAY
TRBJ2-1,TRBV12-2,ASRLATRGRAYNEQF
TRBJ2-7,TRBV27,ASRPLGGGTGHPDEQY
TRBJ2-7,TRBV27,ASSSGASHEQY
TRBJ2-4,TRBV11-2,ASSPRGPNIQY
TRBJ2-1,TRBV7-8,ASSLRTSGGSSYNEQF
TRBJ2-3,TRBV4-3,ASSPRSSGSLSTDTQY
TRBJ1-3,TRBV27,ASSTRVGNTIY
TRBJ2-1,TRBV19,ASSPGVAGQNEQF
TRBJ2-2,TRBV28,ASSLYTQRGLAGDTGELF
TRBJ2-1,TRBV28,ASSHMGLAGGEQF
TRBJ2-1,TRBV19,ASSSRGLYNEQF
TRBJ2-7,TRBV6-6,ASSYGRAGYEQY
TRBJ2-7,TRBV28,ASSLGLGQGASYEQY
TRBJ2-1,TRBV7-9,ASSLGPNNEQF
TRBJ2-7,TRBV10-3,AISDPRQESSYEQY
TRBJ2-1,TRBV2,ASSEIRNEQF
TRBJ2-3,TRBV4-2,ASSQEDGDGSDTQY
TRBJ2-5,TRBV13,ASSSQLVQETQY
TRBJ2-7,TRBV7-9,ASSLLGTSERDEQY
TRBJ2-7,TRBV7-2,ASSPYPTYEQY
TRBJ1-1,TRBV6-1,ASSEARRGPTEAF
TRBJ1-1,TRBV4-3,ASSQDPGKGTF
TRBJ2-1,TRBV27,ASSHKLLAAKQF
TRBJ2-4,TRBV7-9,ASSHGQGVLKNIQY
TRBJ2-2,TRBV9,ASSDHRDSQTGELF
TRBJ1-4,TRBV13,ASSRSETSGEKLF
TRBJ1-1,TRBV30,AWRYGGSTEAF
TRBJ2-1,TRBV11-2,ASSPLGGEVYNEQF
TRBJ2-7,TRBV28,ASSASGGALSSYEQY
TRBJ2-7,TRBV6-5,ASSYALEGTPYEQY
TRBJ2-2,TRBV2,ASSAGRTGELF
TRBJ2-7,TRBV6-5,ASSRRQGSYEQY
TRBJ1-2,TRBV4-1,ASSQDATFNYGYT
TRBJ2-3,TRBV27,ASSLWGPSTDTQY
TRBJ2-3,TRBV9,ASSSHSSSTDTQY
TRBJ2-1,TRBV25-1,ASSELEGASVNEQF
TRBJ2-7,TRBV19,ASSGQTYEQY
TRBJ2-7,TRBV7-6,ASSGRDRAYEQY
TRBJ2-5,TRBV27,ASSSRVTETQY
TRBJ2-7,TRBV5-6,ASSLARAYYEQY
TRBJ2-2,TRBV7-9,ASSPLRSSGSGTGELF